The text below deals with one TCR beta chain. This clonotype was seen repeatedly, ten times or more. Its target antigen remains unknown. No base quality information exists; no much larger clone differs at one position. This sample is drawn from a study of regulatory T cells in long-lasting Graves disease (dated by TCRdb to about 2021). For context, the study as a whole: To count as having persistent Graves' disease, a patient had to have received antithyroid drug treatment for over 5 years with TSH receptor autoantibodies remaining persistently positive. A total of 35 or so samples underwent TCR sequencing: some 13 from persistent and around 20 from newly diagnosed Graves' disease patients. This study used TCR sequencing and RNA sequencing of peripheral blood to compare persistent Graves' disease patients against newly diagnosed Graves' disease patients. The study took place in China and was registered as a clinical trial. Antithyroid drugs had been taken for approximately 10 years on average by persistent Graves' disease patients in the clinical cohort. Paper-wide results and their limitations: More public clonotypes were shared among persistent patients (2,741) than among newly diagnosed patients (approximately 1,000). Sequencing and analysis were restricted to the TCR beta chain. Compared with newly diagnosed patients, persistent Graves' disease patients had lower TCR Shannon entropy and fewer highly expanded clones, which suggests clonal expansion. TRBV28, TRBJ1-2 and TRBJ2-5 were preferentially used in persistent disease, while TRBV20-1 and TRBJ2-1 were favored in newly diagnosed disease. The authors acknowledged the small sample size as a limitation that may reduce accuracy. The study examined only peripheral blood because the primary lesion, thyroid tissue, could not be accessed.

Interpreted using the paper, the time point label stands for: persistent/refractory GD, antithyroid drugs over 5 years with positive TRAb. For both TCR sequencing and RNA sequencing, RNA was extracted from PBMCs in TRIzol. The diagnosis of Graves' disease followed American Thyroid Association guidelines. Patients for the study were recruited at an endocrinology department in Xi'an, China. Each patient gave approximately 8.8 milliliters of peripheral blood, collected in an EDTA anticoagulant tube. PBMCs were isolated by Ficoll Paque Plus density gradient separation without further T cell sorting. An Agilent 2100 Bioanalyzer and agarose gel were used to assess RNA quality, and a NanoDrop 2000 was used to measure RNA concentration. The library relied on multiplex PCR. The instrument was an Illumina HiSeq 4000. CDR3 regions were amplified by Arm-PCR with iRepertoire HTBI primers to construct TCR beta libraries. PCR products were gel purified before sequencing. In the original analysis: Gene usage analysis of CDR3 amino acid clonotypes relied on the approximately 60 TRBV and 14 TRBJ segments identified across samples. COPE and FqMerger were used to merge filtered high-quality paired reads into contigs. BLAST was used to align contigs to IMGT TRBV, TRBD and TRBJ reference genes, with CDR3 defined following IMGT. Any clonotype with a frequency above 0.1% was counted as a highly expanded clone. Shannon entropy served as the measure of repertoire diversity, while the Gini coefficient captured V-J evenness. Public clonotypes were defined as clonotypes shared by more than one individual. TCRdb ran its own pipeline on the public reads, namely fastp trimming at Q25 and MiXCR clone calling, and kept in-frame beta chains. Rows are unified per CDR3 protein, each entry keeping the most common DNA and genes. TCRdb, not the authors, supplied the V and J calls. The sample table lists a few hundred thousand distinct CDR3 sequences, around a fifth of them with a count of one. The ten largest account for less than 15% of the sample.

In the germline V gene, CDR1 corresponds to SNHLY and CDR2 to FYNNEI. Compared with germline, V lacks 6 bases and J lacks 0 bases; bases without a gene match: 11. Measured from the cysteine to the phenylalanine, the CDR3 is 17 residues long. Only the CDR3 part of the read is kept: 51 bases, read in frame from the first base. The sequence derives from a female donor with Graves disease. The source material was peripheral blood mononuclear cells (PBMCs), sampled when the disease was refractory, from a patient treated with antithyroid drugs. The chain was built from TRBV2 and TRBJ1-5, and 7 bases in between align with TRBD1. The nucleotide sequence is given as TGTGCCAGCAGAGACAGGGTTGGGGGCTATAGCAATCAGCCCCAGCATTTT. It translates to CASRDRVGGYSNQPQHF. Where the CDR3 stops, the reference TRBV2 and TRBJ1-5 genes take over; the full variable domain is EPEVTQTPSHQVTQMGQEVILRCVPISNHLYFYWYRQILGQKVEFLVSFYNNEISEKSEIFDDQFSVERPDGSNFTLKIRSTKLEDSAMYFCASRDRVGGYSNQPQHFGDGTRLSIL.